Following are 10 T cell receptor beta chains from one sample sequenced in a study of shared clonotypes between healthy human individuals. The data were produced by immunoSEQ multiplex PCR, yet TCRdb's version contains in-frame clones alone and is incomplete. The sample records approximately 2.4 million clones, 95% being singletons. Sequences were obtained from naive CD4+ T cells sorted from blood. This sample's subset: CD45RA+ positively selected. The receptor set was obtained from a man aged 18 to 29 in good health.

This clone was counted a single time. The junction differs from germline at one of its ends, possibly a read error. The CDR3 sequence is CASSLDHGQRSF. As DNA, the CDR3 is TGTGCCAGCAGCTTAGATCATGGACAGAGATCCTTC. V and J are TRBV11-2 and TRBJ1-2; the D gene is possibly TRBD1 (6 bases). The CDR3 is made up of 12 amino acids. Germline CDR1 SGHAT, CDR2 FQNNGV.

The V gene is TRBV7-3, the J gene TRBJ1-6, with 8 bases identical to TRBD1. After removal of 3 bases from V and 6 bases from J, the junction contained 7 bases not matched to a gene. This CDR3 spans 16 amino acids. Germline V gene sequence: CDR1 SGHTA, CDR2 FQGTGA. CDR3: CASSLDGDRGNSPLHF. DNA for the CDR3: TGTGCCAGCAGCTTGGACGGAGACAGGGGTAATTCACCCCTCCACTTT. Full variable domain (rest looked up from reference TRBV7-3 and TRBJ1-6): GAGVSQTPSNKVTEKGKYVELRCDPISGHTALYWYRQSLGQGPEFLIYFQGTGAADDSGLPNDRFFAVRPEGSVSTLKIQRTERGDSAVYLCASSLDGDRGNSPLHFGNGTRLTVT.

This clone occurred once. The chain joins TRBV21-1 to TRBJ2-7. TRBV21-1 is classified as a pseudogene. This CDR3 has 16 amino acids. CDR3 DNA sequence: TGTGCCAGCCCAAAGGGGGGCCTGGCCGATTCCTACGAGCAGTACTTC. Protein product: CASPKGGLADSYEQYF.

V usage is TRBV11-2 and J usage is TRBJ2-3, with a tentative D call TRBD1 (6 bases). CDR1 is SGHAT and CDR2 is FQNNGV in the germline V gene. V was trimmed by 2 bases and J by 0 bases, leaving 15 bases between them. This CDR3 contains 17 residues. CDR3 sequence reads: CASSLRGSLFSTDTQYF. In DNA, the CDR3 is TGTGCCAGCAGCTTAAGGGGGTCCCTCTTTAGCACAGATACGCAGTATTTT.

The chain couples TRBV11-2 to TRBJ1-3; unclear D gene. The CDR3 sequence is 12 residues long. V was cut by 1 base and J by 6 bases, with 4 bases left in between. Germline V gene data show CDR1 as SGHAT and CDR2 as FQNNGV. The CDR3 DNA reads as TGTGCCAGCAGCTTAGGTGCAAACACCATATATTTT. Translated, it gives CASSLGANTIYF.

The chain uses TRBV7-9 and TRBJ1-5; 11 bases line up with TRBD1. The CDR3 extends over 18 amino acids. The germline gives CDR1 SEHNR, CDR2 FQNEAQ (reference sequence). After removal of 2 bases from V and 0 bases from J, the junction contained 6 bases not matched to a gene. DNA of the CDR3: TGTGCCAGCAGCTTATTCCGGACAGGGGGCGCTAGCAATCAGCCCCAGCATTTT. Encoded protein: CASSLFRTGGASNQPQHF.

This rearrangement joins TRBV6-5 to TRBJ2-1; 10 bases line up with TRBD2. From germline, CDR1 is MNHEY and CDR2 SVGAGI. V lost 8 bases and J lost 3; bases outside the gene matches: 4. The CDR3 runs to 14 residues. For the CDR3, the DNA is TGTGCCAGCCGGACTAGCGGATTCTACAATGAGCAGTTCTTC. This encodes CASRTSGFYNEQFF.

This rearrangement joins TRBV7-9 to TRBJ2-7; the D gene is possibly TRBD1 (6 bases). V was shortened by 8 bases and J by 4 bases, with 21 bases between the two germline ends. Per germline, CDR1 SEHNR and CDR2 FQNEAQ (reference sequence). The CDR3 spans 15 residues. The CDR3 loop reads CASGLGLGRGYEQYF. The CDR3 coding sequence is TGTGCCAGCGGCCTGGGCTTGGGCAGGGGTTACGAGCAGTACTTC. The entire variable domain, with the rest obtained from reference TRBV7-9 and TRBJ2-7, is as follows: DTGVSQNPRHKITKRGQNVTFRCDPISEHNRLYWYRQTLGQGPEFLTYFQNEAQLEKSRLLSDRFSAERPKGSFSTLEIQRTEQGDSAMYLCASGLGLGRGYEQYFGPGTRLTVT.

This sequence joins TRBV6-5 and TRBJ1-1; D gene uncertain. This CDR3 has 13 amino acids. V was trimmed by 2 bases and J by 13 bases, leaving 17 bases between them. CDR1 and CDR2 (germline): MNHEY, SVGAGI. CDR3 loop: CASSYEGVESIFF. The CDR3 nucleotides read TGTGCCAGCAGTTACGAGGGCGTCGAGAGTATTTTCTTT.

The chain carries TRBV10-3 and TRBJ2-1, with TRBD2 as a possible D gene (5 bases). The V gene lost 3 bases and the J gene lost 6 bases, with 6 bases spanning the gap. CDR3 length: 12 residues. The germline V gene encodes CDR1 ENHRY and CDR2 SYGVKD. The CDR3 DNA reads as TGTGCCATCAGTGATAGCGTCAATGAGCAGTTCTTC. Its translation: CAISDSVNEQFF.